This T cell receptor beta chain came from a study of blood T cell repertoires in COVID-19. Study summary: Spain, Italy and the United States supplied samples that represented acute and convalescent COVID-19. In each case, the material was cDNA or gDNA derived from T cells, B-cell-depleted T cells, or PBMCs.

Using immunoSEQ multiplex PCR, the repertoire was profiled, and TCRdb retains in-frame clones only, with some absent. Of 150,000 to 200,000 clones in the sample, 86% were seen once. Material for sequencing was peripheral blood. The receptor was isolated from an older man with acute or convalescent COVID-19.

This CDR3 reads CASSYRDFPDSYEQYF. The DNA of the CDR3 is TGCGCCAGCAGCTACCGGGACTTCCCTGACTCCTACGAGCAGTACTTC. This chain uses TRBV10-1 with TRBJ2-7; D is perhaps TRBD2 (6 bases). CDR1 WNHNN and CDR2 SYGVQD come from the germline V gene (reference sequence). The CDR3 is 16 residues long. V gave up 6 bases and J gave up 0 bases, with 18 bases separating them.